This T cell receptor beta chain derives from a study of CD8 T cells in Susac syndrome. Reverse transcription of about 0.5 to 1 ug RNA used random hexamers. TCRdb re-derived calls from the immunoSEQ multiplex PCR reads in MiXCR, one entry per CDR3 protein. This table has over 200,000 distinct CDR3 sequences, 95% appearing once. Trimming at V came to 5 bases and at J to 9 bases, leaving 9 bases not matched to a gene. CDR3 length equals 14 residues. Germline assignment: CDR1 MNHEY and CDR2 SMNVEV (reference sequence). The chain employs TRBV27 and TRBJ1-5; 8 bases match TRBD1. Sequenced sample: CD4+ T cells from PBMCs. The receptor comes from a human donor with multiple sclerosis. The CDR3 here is CASSKQGGDMPQHF. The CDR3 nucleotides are TGTGCCAGCAGTAAACAGGGGGGAGATATGCCCCAGCATTTT.